The next 5 T cell receptor beta chains were all read from a single sample in a study of shared clonotypes between healthy human individuals (dated by TCRdb to the early 2020s). Library prep was done by the immunoSEQ multiplex PCR assay. Held by TCRdb, this immuneACCESS table contains in-frame sequences only and omits some clones. Under half of the omission traces to an unresolved V gene where checked; the cause of the rest is unknown. This sample is represented by about 2.4 million clones; roughly 93% of them were singletons. The top ten hold 0.36% of the sample. The material sequenced was naive CD4+ T cells from PBMCs. The meaning of the sample's cell subset or site label: CD45RA+ positively selected. Receptor source: a man aged 18 to 35 in good health. Some clones in this sample may be carry-over from other donors' samples.

This chain joins TRBV7-2 and TRBJ2-1; the match to TRBD1 covers 9 bases. The length of the CDR3 is 15 residues. The germline CDR1 and CDR2 sequences are SGHTA and FQGNSA. The ends lost 5 bases at V and 4 bases at J; junction bases unmatched: 6. CDR3 DNA: TGTGCCAGCAGCCGGAACAGGGGGCGATACAATGAGCAGTTCTTC. This encodes CASSRNRGRYNEQFF. Using reference TRBV7-2 and TRBJ2-1 for the parts outside the CDR3, the full variable domain is GAGVSQSPSNKVTEKGKDVELRCDPISGHTALYWYRQSLGQGLEFLIYFQGNSAPDKSGLPSDRFSAERTGGSVSTLTIQRTQQEDSAVYLCASSRNRGRYNEQFFGPGTRLTVL.

The chain is built from TRBV28 and TRBJ1-5; the match to TRBD1 covers 8 bases. J lost 1 base, V lost 6 bases, and 8 bases had no gene match. The CDR3 contains 16 residues. The germline V gene has CDR1 MDHEN and CDR2 SYDVKM. CDR3 region: CASREGQGASNQPQHF. CDR3 bases: TGTGCCAGCAGAGAAGGACAGGGCGCCAGCAATCAGCCCCAGCATTTT.

This rearrangement joins TRBV25-1 to TRBJ2-7, with 13 bases identical to TRBD2. CDR3 length: 15 amino acids. Germline CDR1 is MGHDK and CDR2 is SYGVNS. J gave up 6 bases and V 7 bases, and 9 bases lay outside the gene matches. Here the CDR3 DNA reads TGTGCCAGCACCGGACTAGCGGGAGTTGTAGGCGAGCAGTACTTC. Encoded protein: CASTGLAGVVGEQYF.

This sequence joins TRBV7-2 and TRBJ2-5; TRBD2 aligns across 9 bases. CDR1 and CDR2 from the germline V gene are SGHTA and FQGNSA. The length of the CDR3 is 17 residues. With 4 bases clipped from V and 0 bases from J, the junction kept 9 bases outside the gene matches. As DNA, the CDR3 is TGTGCCAGCAGCTCCAAGGGGCTAGCGGGGTACCAAGAGACCCAGTACTTC. This sequence encodes CASSSKGLAGYQETQYF.

This sequence joins TRBV7-8 and TRBJ1-5; no firm D call. The germline V gene has CDR1 SGHVS and CDR2 FQNEAQ. Trimming removed 5 bases from V and 4 bases from J, with 15 bases in between. The CDR3 runs 15 residues. CDR3 sequence: CASSLIGGGNQPQHF. The CDR3 nucleotides read TGTGCCAGCAGCCTTATCGGAGGAGGGAATCAGCCCCAGCATTTT.